A selection of T cell receptor beta chains follows, all from one sample in a study of regulatory T cells in long-lasting Graves disease. TCRdb re-called the multiplex PCR reads with MiXCR, one entry per CDR3 protein. In the table there are some 410,000 distinct CDR3 sequences, about 15% of which are singletons. A further study also used this sample, focusing on T cells in Graves' hyperthyroidism and ophthalmopathy.

The sequencing used peripheral blood mononuclear cells (PBMCs), collected at new diagnosis, from a patient treated with antithyroid drugs. These receptor sequences come from a woman in her thirties with Graves disease. Each CDR3 is given with its conserved first and last residue. The D gene is left open where the match is weak. Expanded clones get a size class; other rows say once, few or many, or leave the size out.

many	TRBJ2-5	TRBV5-6	-	CASSKTPGTEETQYF	TGTGCCAGCAGTAAGACCCCCGGGACCGAAGAGACCCAGTACTTC
many	TRBJ2-3	TRBV11-2	TRBD1	CASSLGKGAITDTQYF	TGTGCCAGCAGCTTAGGGAAGGGGGCTATCACAGATACGCAGTATTTT
few	TRBJ1-4	TRBV28	-	CASTPEVINEKLFF	TGTGCCAGCACCCCGGAAGTCATAAATGAAAAACTGTTTTTT
-	TRBJ1-1	TRBV5-1	-	CASSHRGVNTEALF	TGCGCCAGCAGCCATCGGGGGGTGAACACTGAAGCTCTCTTT
-	TRBJ2-5	TRBV7-9	TRBD1	CASSSGTGGLETQYF	TGTGCCAGCAGTTCCGGGACAGGGGGCTTAGAGACCCAGTACTTC
few	TRBJ1-2	TRBV3-1	-	CATALEGSNGYTF	TGTGCCACCGCCCTCGAGGGGTCTAATGGCTACACCTTC
many	TRBJ1-2	TRBV7-2	-	CASSLGLRTVEYGYTF	TGTGCCAGCAGCTTGGGTTTGAGGACAGTAGAATATGGCTACACCTTC
many	TRBJ1-2	TRBV11-2	-	CASSGGVIGYTF	TGTGCCAGCAGCGGGGGGGTGATCGGCTACACCTTC
-	TRBJ2-5	TRBV5-4	TRBD2	CASSSTGTSGREKETQYF	TGTGCCAGCAGCTCTACTGGGACTAGCGGGAGAGAGAAAGAGACCCAGTACTTC
few	TRBJ1-1	TRBV5-1	-	CASSLGTRPEAFF	TGCGCCAGCAGCTTAGGGACCCGGCCTGAAGCTTTCTTT
few	TRBJ2-5	TRBV7-9	-	CASSLIADQETQYF	TGTGCCAGCAGCTTAATTGCAGACCAAGAGACCCAGTACTTC
-	TRBJ2-7	TRBV5-5	-	CASSLDLLALPDEQYF	TGTGCCAGCAGCTTGGATTTACTAGCCCTTCCGGACGAGCAGTACTTC
-	TRBJ1-2	TRBV27	TRBD1	CASSLRGQGSGYTF	TGTGCCAGCAGTTTGAGGGGACAGGGAAGTGGCTACACCTTC
-	TRBJ1-5	TRBV28	TRBD1	CASSFGTGGGMNQPQHF	TGTGCCAGCAGTTTTGGGACAGGGGGCGGGATGAATCAGCCCCAGCATTTT
-	TRBJ2-7	TRBV24-1	-	CATSDGRIEQYF	TGTGCCACCAGTGATGGAAGGATCGAGCAGTACTTC
-	TRBJ1-6	TRBV9	TRBD1	CASSGQGGSPLHF	TGTGCCAGCAGCGGACAGGGGGGTTCACCCCTCCACTTT
few	TRBJ2-1	TRBV7-2	-	CASSLELANEQFF	TGTGCCAGCAGCTTAGAGCTAGCCAATGAGCAGTTCTTC
many	TRBJ1-1	TRBV18	-	CASSPRATEAFF	TGTGCCAGCTCACCACGGGCAACTGAAGCTTTCTTT
-	TRBJ1-2	TRBV6-2/TRBV6-3	-	CASSYTTENHYGYTF	TGTGCCAGCAGTTACACGACAGAGAATCATTATGGCTACACCTTC
few	TRBJ2-3	TRBV15	-	CATSRAGADTQYF	TGTGCCACCAGCAGAGCGGGAGCAGATACGCAGTATTTT
many	TRBJ2-7	TRBV9	-	CASSVRPFEDRYEQYF	TGTGCCAGCAGCGTACGGCCGTTTGAAGACAGGTACGAGCAGTACTTC
few	TRBJ2-7	TRBV5-6	TRBD2	CASSLDYGRAGEQYF	TGTGCCAGCAGCTTGGATTACGGGAGGGCCGGCGAGCAGTACTTC